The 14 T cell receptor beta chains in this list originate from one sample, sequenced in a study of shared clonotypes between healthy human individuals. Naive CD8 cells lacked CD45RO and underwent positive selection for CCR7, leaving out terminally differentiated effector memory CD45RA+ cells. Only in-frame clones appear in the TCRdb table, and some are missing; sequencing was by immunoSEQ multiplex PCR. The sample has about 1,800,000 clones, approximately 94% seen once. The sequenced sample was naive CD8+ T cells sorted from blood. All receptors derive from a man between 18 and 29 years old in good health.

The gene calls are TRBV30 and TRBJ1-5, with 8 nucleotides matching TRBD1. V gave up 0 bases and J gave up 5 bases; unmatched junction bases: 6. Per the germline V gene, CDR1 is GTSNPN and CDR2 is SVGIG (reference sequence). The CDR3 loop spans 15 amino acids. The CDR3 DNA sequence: TGTGCCTGGAGTGTACGAGGACAGGGCGATCAGCCCCAGCATTTT. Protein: CAWSVRGQGDQPQHF.

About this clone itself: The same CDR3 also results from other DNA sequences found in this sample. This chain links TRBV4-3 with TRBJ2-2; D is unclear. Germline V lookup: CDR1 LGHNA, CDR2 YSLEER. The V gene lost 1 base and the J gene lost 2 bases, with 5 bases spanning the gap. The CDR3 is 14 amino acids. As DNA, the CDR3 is TGCGCCAGCAGCCAAGCCCTTAACACCGGGGAGCTGTTTTTT. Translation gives CASSQALNTGELFF.

The CDR3 reads CASSPRGTAYEQYF. The CDR3 DNA reads TGTGCCAGCAGCCCGAGGGGGACTGCCTACGAGCAGTACTTC. The chain combines TRBV6-5 with TRBJ2-7; TRBD1 or TRBD2 may be the D gene (6 bases each). With 6 bases removed from V and 2 bases from J, the gap between germline ends came to 14 bases. The germline gives CDR1 MNHEY, CDR2 SVGAGI. The CDR3 sequence is 14 residues long.

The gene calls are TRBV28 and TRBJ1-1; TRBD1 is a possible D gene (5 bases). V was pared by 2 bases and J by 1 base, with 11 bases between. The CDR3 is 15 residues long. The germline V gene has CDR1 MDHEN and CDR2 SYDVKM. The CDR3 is CASSLMGLGNTEAFF. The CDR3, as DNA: TGTGCCAGCAGTTTAATGGGGCTTGGGAACACTGAAGCTTTCTTT.

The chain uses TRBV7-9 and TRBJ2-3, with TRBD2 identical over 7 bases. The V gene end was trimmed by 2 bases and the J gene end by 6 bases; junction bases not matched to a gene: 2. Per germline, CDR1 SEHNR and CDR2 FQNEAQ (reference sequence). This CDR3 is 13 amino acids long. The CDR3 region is CASSLLAVDTQYF. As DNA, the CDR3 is TGTGCCAGCAGCTTACTAGCGGTGGATACGCAGTATTTT.

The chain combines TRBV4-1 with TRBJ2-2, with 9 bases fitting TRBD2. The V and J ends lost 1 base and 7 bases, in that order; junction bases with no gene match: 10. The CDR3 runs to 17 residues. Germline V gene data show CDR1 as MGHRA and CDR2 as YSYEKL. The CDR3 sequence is CASSQGSSGRLGGELFF. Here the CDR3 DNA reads TGCGCCAGCAGCCAAGGCTCCAGCGGGAGGCTGGGCGGGGAGCTGTTTTTT.

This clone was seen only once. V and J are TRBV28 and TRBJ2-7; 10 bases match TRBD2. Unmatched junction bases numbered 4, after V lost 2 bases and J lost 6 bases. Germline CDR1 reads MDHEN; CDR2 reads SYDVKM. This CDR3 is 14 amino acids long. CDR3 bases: TGTGCCAGCAGTTTAACTCTAGCGGGGGTCGAGCAGTACTTC. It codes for CASSLTLAGVEQYF.

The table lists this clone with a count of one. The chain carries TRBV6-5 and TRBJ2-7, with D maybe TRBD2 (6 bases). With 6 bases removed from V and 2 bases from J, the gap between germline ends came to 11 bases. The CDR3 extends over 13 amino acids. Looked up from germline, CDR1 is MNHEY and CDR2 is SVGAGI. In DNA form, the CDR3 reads TGTGCCAGCAGCCCTAGCGTCACCTACGAGCAGTACTTC. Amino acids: CASSPSVTYEQYF.

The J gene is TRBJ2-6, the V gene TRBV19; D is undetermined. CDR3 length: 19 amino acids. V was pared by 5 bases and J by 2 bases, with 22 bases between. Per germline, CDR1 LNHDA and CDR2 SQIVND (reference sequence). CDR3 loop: CASSPTAVTVVAGANVLTF. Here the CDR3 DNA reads TGTGCCAGTAGTCCCACGGCAGTGACGGTAGTCGCTGGGGCCAACGTCCTGACTTTC.

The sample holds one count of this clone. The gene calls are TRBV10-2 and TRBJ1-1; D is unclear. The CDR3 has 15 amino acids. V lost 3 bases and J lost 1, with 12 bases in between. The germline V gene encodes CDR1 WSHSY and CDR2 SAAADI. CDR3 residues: CASSEVGRANTEAFF. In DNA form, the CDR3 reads TGCGCCAGCAGTGAAGTAGGCAGAGCGAACACTGAAGCTTTCTTT.

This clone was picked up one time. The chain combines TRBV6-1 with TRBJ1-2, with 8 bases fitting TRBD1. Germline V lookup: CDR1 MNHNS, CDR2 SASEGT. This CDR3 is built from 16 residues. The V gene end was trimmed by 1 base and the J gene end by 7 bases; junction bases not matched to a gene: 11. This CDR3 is CASSEVVRGPLGGYTF. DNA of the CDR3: TGTGCCAGCAGTGAAGTAGTCAGGGGGCCCTTGGGTGGCTACACCTTC.

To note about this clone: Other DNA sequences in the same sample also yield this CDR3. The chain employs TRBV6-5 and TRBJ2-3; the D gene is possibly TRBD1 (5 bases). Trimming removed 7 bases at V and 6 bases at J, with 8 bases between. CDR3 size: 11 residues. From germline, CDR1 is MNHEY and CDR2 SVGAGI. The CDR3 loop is CASTKGDTQYF. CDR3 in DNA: TGTGCCAGCACTAAGGGGGATACGCAGTATTTT.

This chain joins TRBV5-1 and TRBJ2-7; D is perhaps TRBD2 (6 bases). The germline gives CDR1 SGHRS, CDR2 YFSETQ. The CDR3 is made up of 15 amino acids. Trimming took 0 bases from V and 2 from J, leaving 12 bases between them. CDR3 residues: CASSLARGTPYEQYF. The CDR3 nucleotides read TGCGCCAGCAGCTTGGCCCGCGGGACCCCCTACGAGCAGTACTTC.

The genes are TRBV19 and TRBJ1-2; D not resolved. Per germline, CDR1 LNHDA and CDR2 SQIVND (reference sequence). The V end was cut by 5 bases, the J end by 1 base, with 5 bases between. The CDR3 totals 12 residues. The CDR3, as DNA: TGTGCCAGTAGTCCTTATAACTATGGCTACACCTTC. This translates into CASSPYNYGYTF.